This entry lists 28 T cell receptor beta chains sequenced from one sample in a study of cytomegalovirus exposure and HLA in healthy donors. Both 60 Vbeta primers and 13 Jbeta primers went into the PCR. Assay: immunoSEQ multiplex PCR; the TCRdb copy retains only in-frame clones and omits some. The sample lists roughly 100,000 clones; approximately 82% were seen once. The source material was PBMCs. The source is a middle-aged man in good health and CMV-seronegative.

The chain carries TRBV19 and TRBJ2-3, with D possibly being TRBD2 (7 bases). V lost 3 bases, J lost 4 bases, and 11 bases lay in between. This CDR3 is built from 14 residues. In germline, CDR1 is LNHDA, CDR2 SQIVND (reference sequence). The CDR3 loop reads CASSIVGGADTQYF. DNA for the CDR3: TGTGCCAGTAGTATTGTAGGGGGGGCAGATACGCAGTATTTT.

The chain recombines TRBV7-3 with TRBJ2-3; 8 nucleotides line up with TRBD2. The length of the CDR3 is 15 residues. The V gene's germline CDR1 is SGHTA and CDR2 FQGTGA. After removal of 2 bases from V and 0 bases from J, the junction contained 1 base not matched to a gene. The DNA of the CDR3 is TGTGCCAGCAGCTTATTAGCGGGGAGCACAGATACGCAGTATTTT. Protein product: CASSLLAGSTDTQYF.

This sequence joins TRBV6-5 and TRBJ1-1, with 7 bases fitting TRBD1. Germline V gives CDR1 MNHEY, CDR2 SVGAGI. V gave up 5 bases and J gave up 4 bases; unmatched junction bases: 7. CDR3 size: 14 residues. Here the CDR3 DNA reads TGTGCCAGCAGTATAAAGGGGGCTGCCACTGAAGCTTTCTTT. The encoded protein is CASSIKGAATEAFF.

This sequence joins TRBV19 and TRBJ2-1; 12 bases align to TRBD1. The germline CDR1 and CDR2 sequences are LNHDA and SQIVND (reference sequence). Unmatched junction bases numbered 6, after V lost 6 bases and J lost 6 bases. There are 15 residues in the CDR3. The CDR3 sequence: CASRPGQGAVNEQFF. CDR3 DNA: TGTGCCAGTAGACCGGGACAGGGGGCTGTCAATGAGCAGTTCTTC.

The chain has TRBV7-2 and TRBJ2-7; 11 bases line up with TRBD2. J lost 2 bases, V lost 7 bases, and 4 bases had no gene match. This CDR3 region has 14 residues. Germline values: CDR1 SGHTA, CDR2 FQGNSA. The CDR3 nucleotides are TGTGCCAGCACCTTTAGCGGGGGGGCCTACGAGCAGTACTTC. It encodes CASTFSGGAYEQYF. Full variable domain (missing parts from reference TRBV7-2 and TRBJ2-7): GAGVSQSPSNKVTEKGKDVELRCDPISGHTALYWYRQSLGQGLEFLIYFQGNSAPDKSGLPSDRFSAERTGGSVSTLTIQRTQQEDSAVYLCASTFSGGAYEQYFGPGTRLTVT.

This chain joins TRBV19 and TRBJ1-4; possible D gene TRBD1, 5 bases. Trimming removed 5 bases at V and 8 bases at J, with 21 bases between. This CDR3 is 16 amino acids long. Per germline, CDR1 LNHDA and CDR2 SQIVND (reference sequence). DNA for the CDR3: TGTGCCAGTAGTGTCCGATGGGGCAGGGCAACCGAAAAACTGTTTTTT. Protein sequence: CASSVRWGRATEKLFF.

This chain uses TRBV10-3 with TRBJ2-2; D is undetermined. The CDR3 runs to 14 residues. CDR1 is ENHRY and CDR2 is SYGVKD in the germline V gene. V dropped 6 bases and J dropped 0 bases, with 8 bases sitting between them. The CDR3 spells CAIRRDTNTGELFF. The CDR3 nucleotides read TGTGCCATCAGACGCGACACGAACACCGGGGAGCTGTTTTTT.

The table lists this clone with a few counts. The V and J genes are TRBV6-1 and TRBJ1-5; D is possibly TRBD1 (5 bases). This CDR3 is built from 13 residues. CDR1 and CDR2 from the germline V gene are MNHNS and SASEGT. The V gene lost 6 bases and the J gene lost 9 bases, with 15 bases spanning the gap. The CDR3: CASRLRDIRPQHF. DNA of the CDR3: TGTGCCAGCAGACTCAGGGATATCAGGCCCCAGCATTTT.

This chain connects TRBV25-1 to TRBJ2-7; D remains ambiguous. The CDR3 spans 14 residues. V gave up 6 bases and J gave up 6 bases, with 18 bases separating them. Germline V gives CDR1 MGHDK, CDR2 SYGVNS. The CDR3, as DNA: TGTGCCAGCAGCTTCGCTGGGTCGTCGGGCGAGCAGTACTTC. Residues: CASSFAGSSGEQYF.

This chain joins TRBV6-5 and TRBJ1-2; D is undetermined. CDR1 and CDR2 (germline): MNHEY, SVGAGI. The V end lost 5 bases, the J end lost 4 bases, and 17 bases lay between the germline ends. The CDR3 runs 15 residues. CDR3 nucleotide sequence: TGTGCCAGCAGTCCACAACGGACGGGAGCCTATGGCTACACCTTC. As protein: CASSPQRTGAYGYTF.

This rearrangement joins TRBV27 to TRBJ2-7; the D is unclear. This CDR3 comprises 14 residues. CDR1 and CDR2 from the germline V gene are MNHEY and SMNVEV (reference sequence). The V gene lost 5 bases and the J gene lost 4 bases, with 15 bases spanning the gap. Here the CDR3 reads CASSPTNPSYEQYF. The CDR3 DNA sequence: TGTGCCAGCAGTCCGACAAACCCCAGTTACGAGCAGTACTTC.

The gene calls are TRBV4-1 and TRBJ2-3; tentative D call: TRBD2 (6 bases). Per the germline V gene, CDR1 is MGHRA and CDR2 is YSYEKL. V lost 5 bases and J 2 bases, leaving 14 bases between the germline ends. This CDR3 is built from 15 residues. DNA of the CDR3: TGCGCCAGCAGCTCGGAGGGTCGGATCACAGATACGCAGTATTTT. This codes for CASSSEGRITDTQYF.

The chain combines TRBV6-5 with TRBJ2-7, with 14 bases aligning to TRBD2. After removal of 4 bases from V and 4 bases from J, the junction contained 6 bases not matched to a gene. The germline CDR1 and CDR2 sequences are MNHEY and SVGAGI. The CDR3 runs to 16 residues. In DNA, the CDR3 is TGTGCCAGCAGTTTCGAGGGACTAGCGGGGGTTTACGAGCAGTACTTC. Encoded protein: CASSFEGLAGVYEQYF.

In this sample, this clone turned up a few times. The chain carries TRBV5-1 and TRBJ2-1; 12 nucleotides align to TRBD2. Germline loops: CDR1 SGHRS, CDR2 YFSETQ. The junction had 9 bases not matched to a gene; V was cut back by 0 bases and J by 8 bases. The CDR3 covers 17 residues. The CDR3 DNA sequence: TGCGCCAGCAGCTTGGGACTGCTAGCGGGGGGGCCAGATGAGCAGTTCTTC. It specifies CASSLGLLAGGPDEQFF.

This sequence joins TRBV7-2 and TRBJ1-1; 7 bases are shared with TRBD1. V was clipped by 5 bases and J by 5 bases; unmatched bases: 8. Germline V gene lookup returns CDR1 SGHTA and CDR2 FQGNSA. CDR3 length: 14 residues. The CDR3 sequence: CASSVLPGGTEAFF. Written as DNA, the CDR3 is TGTGCCAGCAGCGTACTTCCAGGGGGTACTGAAGCTTTCTTT.

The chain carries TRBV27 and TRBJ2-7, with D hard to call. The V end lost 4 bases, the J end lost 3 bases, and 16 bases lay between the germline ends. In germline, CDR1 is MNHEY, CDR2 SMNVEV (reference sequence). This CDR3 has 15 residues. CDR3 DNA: TGTGCCAGCAGTTCCGAGGCCGGCCCCGGCTACGAGCAGTACTTC. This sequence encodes CASSSEAGPGYEQYF.

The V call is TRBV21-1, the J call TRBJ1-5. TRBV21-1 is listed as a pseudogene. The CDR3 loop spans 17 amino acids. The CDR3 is CASSKEGRERSNQPQHF. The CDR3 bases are TGTGCCAGCAGCAAAGAAGGCCGGGAAAGGAGCAATCAGCCCCAGCATTTT.

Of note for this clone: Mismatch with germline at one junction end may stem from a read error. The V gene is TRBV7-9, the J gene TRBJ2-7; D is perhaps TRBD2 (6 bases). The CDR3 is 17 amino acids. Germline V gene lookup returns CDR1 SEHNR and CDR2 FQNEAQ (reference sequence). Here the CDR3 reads CSSSPGGEGPPSYEQYF. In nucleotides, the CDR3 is TGTTCCAGCAGCCCCGGGGGTGAGGGACCTCCGTCCTACGAGCAGTACTTC.

This chain's CDR3 is CASSAGLAGASEQFF. The CDR3 bases are TGTGCCAGCAGCGCGGGACTAGCGGGGGCAAGTGAGCAGTTCTTC. This chain uses TRBV5-8 with TRBJ2-1; 14 bases align to TRBD2. The CDR3 has 15 residues. Germline-derived CDR1 and CDR2 are SGHTS and YDEGEE. V trimming: 4 bases; J trimming: 9 bases; junction bases outside the gene matches: 6.

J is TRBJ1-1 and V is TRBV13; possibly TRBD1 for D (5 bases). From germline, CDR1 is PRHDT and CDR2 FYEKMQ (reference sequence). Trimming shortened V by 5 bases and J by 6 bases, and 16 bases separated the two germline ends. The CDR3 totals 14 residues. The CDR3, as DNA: TGTGCCAGCAGCGCACAACCCGACAGACCTGAAGCTTTCTTT. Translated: CASSAQPDRPEAFF.

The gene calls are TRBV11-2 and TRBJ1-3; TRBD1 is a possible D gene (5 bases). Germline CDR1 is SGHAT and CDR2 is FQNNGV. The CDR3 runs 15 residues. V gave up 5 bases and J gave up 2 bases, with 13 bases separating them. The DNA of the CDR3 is TGTGCCAGCAGCACTCGGACAAACGCTGGAAACACCATATATTTT. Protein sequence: CASSTRTNAGNTIYF.

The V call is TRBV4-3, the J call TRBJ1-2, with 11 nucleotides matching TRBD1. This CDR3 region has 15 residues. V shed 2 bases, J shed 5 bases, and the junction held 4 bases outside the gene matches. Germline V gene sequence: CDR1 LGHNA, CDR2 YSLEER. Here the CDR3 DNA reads TGCGCCAGCAGCCAACCGGGACAGGGGGTTTATGGCTACACCTTC. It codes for CASSQPGQGVYGYTF.

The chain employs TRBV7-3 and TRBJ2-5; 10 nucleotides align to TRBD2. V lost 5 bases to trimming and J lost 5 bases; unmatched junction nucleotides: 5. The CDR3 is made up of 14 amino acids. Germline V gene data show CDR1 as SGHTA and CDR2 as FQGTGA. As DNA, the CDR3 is TGTGCCAGCAGCCCGGGACTAGCGACGGAGACCCAGTACTTC. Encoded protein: CASSPGLATETQYF.

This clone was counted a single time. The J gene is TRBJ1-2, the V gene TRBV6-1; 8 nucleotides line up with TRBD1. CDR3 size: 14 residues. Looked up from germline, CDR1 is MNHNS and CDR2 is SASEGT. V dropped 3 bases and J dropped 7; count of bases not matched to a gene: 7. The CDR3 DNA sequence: TGTGCCAGCAGTGACAGGGGGCATATCTCTGGCTACACCTTC. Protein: CASSDRGHISGYTF.

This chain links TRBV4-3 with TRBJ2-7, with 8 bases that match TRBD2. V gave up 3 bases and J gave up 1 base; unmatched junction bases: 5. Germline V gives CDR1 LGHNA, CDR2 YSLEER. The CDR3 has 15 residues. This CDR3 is CASSHLAGFSYEQYF. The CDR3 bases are TGCGCCAGCAGCCACCTAGCGGGTTTTTCCTACGAGCAGTACTTC.

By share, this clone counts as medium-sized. CDR3 DNA: TGTGCCACGGGACTCTCTGGAAACACCATATATTTT. It codes for CATGLSGNTIYF. The V call is TRBV19, the J call TRBJ1-3; tentatively, D is TRBD1 (5 bases). Trimming removed 10 bases from V and 0 bases from J, with 7 bases in between. This CDR3 is built from 12 residues. Germline CDR1 and CDR2: LNHDA and SQIVND (reference sequence).

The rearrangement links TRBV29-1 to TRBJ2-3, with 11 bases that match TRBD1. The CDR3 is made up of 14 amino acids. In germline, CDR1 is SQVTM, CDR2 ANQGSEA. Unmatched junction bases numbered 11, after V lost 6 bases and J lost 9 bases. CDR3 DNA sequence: TGCAGCGTAGACGGACAGGGGGCGGTTGACACGCAGTATTTT. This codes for CSVDGQGAVDTQYF.

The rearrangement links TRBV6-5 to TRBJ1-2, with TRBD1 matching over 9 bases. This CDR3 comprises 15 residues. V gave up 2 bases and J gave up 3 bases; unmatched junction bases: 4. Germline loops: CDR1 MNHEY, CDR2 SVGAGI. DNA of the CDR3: TGTGCCAGCAGTTACCCCGGACAGGGGCACTATGGCTACACCTTC. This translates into CASSYPGQGHYGYTF.